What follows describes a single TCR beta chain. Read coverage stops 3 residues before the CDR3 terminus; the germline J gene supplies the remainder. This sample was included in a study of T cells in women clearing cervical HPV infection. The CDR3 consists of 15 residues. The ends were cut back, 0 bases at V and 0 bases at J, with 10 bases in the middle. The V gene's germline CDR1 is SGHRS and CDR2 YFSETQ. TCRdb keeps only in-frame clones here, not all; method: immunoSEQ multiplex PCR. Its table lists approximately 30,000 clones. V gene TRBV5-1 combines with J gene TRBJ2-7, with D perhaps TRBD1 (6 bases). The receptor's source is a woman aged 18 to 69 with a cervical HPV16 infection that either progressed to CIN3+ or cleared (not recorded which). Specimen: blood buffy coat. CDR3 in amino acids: CASSLGQAISYEQYF. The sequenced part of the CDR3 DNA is TGCGCCAGCAGCTTGGGACAGGCCATCTCCTACGAG.